One and the same sample provided the 9 T cell receptor beta chains below, sequenced in a study of cytomegalovirus exposure and HLA in healthy donors. Vbeta (60) and Jbeta (13) primers were used in the PCR. Profiled with immunoSEQ multiplex PCR; TCRdb holds only in-frame clones, not every one. The sample holds under 75,000 clones, 74% seen once. Sequenced material: PBMCs. These receptors all stem from a human donor in good health.

The rearrangement links TRBV6-6 to TRBJ1-3; 7 nucleotides align to TRBD1. V lost 0 bases to trimming and J lost 10 bases; unmatched junction nucleotides: 9. This CDR3 is built from 15 residues. The germline CDR1 and CDR2 sequences are MNHNY and SVGAGI (reference sequence). This chain's CDR3 is CASSYSGGGGVTIYF. The CDR3 DNA follows: TGTGCCAGCAGTTACTCAGGAGGGGGCGGGGTTACCATATATTTT.

This clone was counted a single time. The chain has TRBV7-6 and TRBJ2-7; D perhaps matches TRBD2 (6 bases). The V gene lost 2 bases and the J gene lost 0 bases, with 8 bases spanning the gap. This CDR3 comprises 14 residues. Germline values: CDR1 SGHVS, CDR2 FNYEAQ. CDR3 in amino acids: CASSLRESSYEQYF. The CDR3 nucleotides are TGTGCCAGCAGCTTACGGGAGAGCTCCTACGAGCAGTACTTC.

This clone was seen a few times. This sequence joins TRBV12-5 and TRBJ2-2, with 8 positions matching TRBD1. Germline V gives CDR1 LGHNT, CDR2 FRNRAP. Germline trimming cut 1 base from V and 2 bases from J; bases unmatched to any gene: 3. CDR3 length: 16 amino acids. The CDR3 DNA sequence: TGTGCTAGTGGTTTGGATACAGGGGGTAACACCGGGGAGCTGTTTTTT. Its protein product is CASGLDTGGNTGELFF.

The chain carries TRBV5-1 and TRBJ1-2; 9 positions match TRBD1. This CDR3 has 15 residues. Trimming removed 4 bases from V and 2 bases from J; junction bases left unmatched: 6. CDR1 SGHRS and CDR2 YFSETQ come from the germline V gene. The DNA for the CDR3 is TGCGCCAGCAGCACCACAGGGGGCTCCAACTATGGCTACACCTTC. Protein product: CASSTTGGSNYGYTF.

The gene calls are TRBV6-6 and TRBJ1-4; D is ambiguous. With 6 bases removed from V and 4 bases from J, the gap between germline ends came to 18 bases. The V gene's germline CDR1 is MNHNY and CDR2 SVGAGI (reference sequence). This CDR3 spans 16 amino acids. The CDR3 loop is CASSQMMGSFNEKLFF. Written as DNA, the CDR3 is TGTGCCAGCAGCCAGATGATGGGCAGCTTTAATGAAAAACTGTTTTTT.

The rearrangement links TRBV6-5 to TRBJ2-2, with D uncertain. The CDR3 length is 14 residues. V lost 6 bases and J lost 0, with 8 bases in between. The germline gives CDR1 MNHEY, CDR2 SVGAGI. The CDR3 sequence is CASRIAANTGELFF. In DNA form, the CDR3 reads TGTGCCAGCAGGATCGCGGCGAACACCGGGGAGCTGTTTTTT.

The table lists this clone with a few counts. V is TRBV27 and J is TRBJ2-7; 8 nucleotides line up with TRBD2. Germline V CDR1 and CDR2: MNHEY, SMNVEV (reference sequence). The CDR3 runs 12 residues. The junction had 8 bases not matched to a gene; V was cut back by 10 bases and J by 6 bases. CDR3 in DNA: TGTGCCACCGGGAGGGTGGATTCCGAGCAGTACTTC. Its protein is CATGRVDSEQYF.

The chain employs TRBV5-4 and TRBJ1-1; 10 bases align to TRBD1. Germline V gene sequence: CDR1 SGHNT, CDR2 YYREEE (reference sequence). The CDR3 is 15 residues long. J lost 4 bases, V lost 4 bases, and 7 bases had no gene match. CDR3 DNA sequence: TGTGCCAGCAGCCCGGAGGACAGGGGGTCCACTGAAGCTTTCTTT. It codes for CASSPEDRGSTEAFF.

The V gene is TRBV5-4, the J gene TRBJ1-2; perhaps TRBD1 as D (6 bases). The CDR3 has 14 residues. Germline V CDR1 and CDR2: SGHNT, YYREEE (reference sequence). Deletions cut 4 bases from V and 5 bases from J, with 15 bases between. This chain's CDR3 is CASSGGAPGYGYTF. As DNA, the CDR3 is TGTGCCAGCAGCGGGGGGGCTCCGGGGTATGGCTACACCTTC.